The clone carrying this TCR beta chain was seen ten or more times. The antigen remains undetermined. This specimen comes from a study of T cell repertoires in cytomegalovirus infection. Study background: Carrying CMV and the relevant HLA type showed in public TCR beta signatures.

Points from the study as a whole: Across the ex vivo response, the dominant clonotypes were HLA-C-restricted CMV-specific TCR beta clonotypes. Accumulated public TCR beta family frequency recognized individuals carrying CMV together with the relevant HLA.

Using its own MiXCR run on the reads, TCRdb lists one record per CDR3 protein. The sample includes approximately 500,000 distinct CDR3 sequences, approximately 10% of them seen just once. The CDR3 sequence is 15 residues long. CDR1 is SEHNR and CDR2 is FQNEAQ in the germline V gene (reference sequence). V shed 1 base and J 0 bases; nucleotides not matched to a gene: 2. The receptor was isolated from a human donor in good health (CMV status not recorded). Some clones in this sample may be carry-over from other donors' samples. The sequencing sample was made of PBMCs. The genes are TRBV7-9 and TRBJ2-7; 8 bases line up with TRBD1. The CDR3 DNA is TGTGCCAGCAGCTTAGGACAGGGGAGCTCCTACGAGCAGTACTTC. This gives the protein CASSLGQGSSYEQYF.